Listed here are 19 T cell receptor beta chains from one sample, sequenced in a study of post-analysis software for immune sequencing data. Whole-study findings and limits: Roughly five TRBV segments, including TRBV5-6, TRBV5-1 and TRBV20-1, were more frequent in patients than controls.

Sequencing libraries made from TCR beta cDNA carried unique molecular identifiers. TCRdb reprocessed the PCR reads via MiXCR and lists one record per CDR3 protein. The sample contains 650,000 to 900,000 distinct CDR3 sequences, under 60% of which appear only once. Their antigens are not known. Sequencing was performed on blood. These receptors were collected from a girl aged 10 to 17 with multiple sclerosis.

Here the CDR3 reads CASSSYSGTRDGYTF. The DNA for the CDR3 is TGTGCCAGCAGTTCATACTCCGGGACAAGGGATGGCTACACCTTC. This sequence joins TRBV6-2 or TRBV6-3 and TRBJ1-2, with D possibly being TRBD1 (6 bases). The CDR3 consists of 15 residues. Germline CDR1 is MNHEY and CDR2 is SVGEGT. Trimming removed 4 bases at V and 6 bases at J, with 18 bases between.

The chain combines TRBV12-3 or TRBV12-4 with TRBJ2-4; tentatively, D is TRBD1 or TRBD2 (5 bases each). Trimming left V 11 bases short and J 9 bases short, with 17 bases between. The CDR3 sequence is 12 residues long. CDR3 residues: CACAWDQGIQYF. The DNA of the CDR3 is TGTGCCTGCGCCTGGGACCAGGGCATTCAGTACTTC.

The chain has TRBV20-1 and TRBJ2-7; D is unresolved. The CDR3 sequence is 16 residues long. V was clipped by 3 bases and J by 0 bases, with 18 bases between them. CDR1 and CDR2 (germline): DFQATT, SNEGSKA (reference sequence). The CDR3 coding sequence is TGCAGTGCTAGGGGTCTGGGCATTGCGTACTCCTACGAGCAGTACTTC. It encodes CSARGLGIAYSYEQYF.

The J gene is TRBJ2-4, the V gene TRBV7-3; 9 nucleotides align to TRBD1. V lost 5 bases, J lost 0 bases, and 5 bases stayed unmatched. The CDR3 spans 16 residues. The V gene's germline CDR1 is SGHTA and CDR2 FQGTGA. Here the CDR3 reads CASSPQGAGAKNIQYF. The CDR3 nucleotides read TGTGCCAGCAGCCCACAGGGGGCGGGAGCCAAAAACATTCAGTACTTC.

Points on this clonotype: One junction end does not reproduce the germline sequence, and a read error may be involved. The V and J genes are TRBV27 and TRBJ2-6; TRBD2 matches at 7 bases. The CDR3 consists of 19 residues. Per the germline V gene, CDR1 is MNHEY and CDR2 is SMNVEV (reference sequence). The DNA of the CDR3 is TGTGCCGGCAGTTTATGTCGGGGACTACCCTGCTCTGGGGCCAACGTCCTGACTTTC. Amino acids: CAGSLCRGLPCSGANVLTF.

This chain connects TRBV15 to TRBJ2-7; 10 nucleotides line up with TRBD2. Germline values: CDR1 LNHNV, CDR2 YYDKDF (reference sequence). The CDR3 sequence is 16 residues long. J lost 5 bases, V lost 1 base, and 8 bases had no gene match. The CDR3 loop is CATSRGVAGGAHEQYF. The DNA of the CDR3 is TGTGCCACCAGCAGAGGGGTAGCGGGAGGAGCTCACGAGCAGTACTTC.

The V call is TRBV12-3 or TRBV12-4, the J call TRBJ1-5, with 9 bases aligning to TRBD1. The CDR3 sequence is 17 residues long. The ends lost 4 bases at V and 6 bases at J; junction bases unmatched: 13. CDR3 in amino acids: CASSSGTGSEKGQPQHF. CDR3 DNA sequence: TGTGCCAGCAGTTCCGGGACAGGGAGTGAGAAGGGTCAGCCCCAGCATTTT.

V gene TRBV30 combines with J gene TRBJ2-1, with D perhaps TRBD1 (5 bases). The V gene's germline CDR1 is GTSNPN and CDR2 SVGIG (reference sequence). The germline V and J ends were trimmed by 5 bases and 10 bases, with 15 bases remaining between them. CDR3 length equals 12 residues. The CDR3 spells CAWWGPPREQFF. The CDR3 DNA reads TGTGCCTGGTGGGGCCCCCCCAGAGAGCAGTTCTTC.

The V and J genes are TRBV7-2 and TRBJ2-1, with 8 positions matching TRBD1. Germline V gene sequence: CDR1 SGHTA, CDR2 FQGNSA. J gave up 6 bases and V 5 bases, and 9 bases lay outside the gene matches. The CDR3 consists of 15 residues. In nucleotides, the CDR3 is TGTGCCAGCAGCCCGACCCGGACAGGGAGCAATGAGCAGTTCTTC. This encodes CASSPTRTGSNEQFF.

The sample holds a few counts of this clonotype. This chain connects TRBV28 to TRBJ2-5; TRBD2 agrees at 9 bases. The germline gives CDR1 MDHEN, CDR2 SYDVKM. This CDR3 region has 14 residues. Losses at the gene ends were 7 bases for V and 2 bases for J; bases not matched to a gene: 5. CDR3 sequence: CASMGRGGQETQYF. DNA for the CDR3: TGTGCCAGCATGGGGCGGGGGGGTCAAGAGACCCAGTACTTC.

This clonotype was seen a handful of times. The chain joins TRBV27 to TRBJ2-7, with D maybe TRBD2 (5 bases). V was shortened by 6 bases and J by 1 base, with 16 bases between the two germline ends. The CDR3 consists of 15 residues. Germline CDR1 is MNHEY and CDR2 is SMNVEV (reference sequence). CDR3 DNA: TGTGCCAGCAGCCCGACCGTCGGACTTTCCTACGAGCAGTACTTC. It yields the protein CASSPTVGLSYEQYF.

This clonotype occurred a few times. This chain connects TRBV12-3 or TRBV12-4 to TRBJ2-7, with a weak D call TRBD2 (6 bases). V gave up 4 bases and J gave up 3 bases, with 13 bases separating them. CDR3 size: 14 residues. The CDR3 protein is CASSSASESYEQYF. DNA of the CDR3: TGTGCCAGCAGTTCGGCTAGCGAGAGCTACGAGCAGTACTTC.

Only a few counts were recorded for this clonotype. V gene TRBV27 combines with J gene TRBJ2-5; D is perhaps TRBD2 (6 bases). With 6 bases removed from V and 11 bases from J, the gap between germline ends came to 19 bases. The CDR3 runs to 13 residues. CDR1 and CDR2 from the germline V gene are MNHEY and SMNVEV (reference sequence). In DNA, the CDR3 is TGTGCCAGCAGGGGGAGCGTCGGGGGAGAGCAGTACTTC. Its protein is CASRGSVGGEQYF.

The DNA for the CDR3 is TGTGCCAGCAGTCCAACAGGGGGCCTAGCCAAAAACATTCAGTACTTC. Translated, it gives CASSPTGGLAKNIQYF. V gene TRBV7-9 combines with J gene TRBJ2-4; 9 bases align to TRBD1. CDR3 length equals 16 residues. From germline, CDR1 is SEHNR and CDR2 FQNEAQ (reference sequence). With V trimmed by 6 bases and J by 0 bases, 6 bases remained unmatched.

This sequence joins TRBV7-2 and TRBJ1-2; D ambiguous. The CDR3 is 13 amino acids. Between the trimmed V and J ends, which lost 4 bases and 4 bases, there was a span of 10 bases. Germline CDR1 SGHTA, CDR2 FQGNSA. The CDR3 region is CASSYLLRYGYTF. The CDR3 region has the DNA TGTGCCAGCAGCTACCTACTACGCTATGGCTACACCTTC.

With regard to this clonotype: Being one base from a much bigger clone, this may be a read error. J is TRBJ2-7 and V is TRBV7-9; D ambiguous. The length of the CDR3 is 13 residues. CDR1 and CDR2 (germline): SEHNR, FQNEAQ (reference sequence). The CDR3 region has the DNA TGTGCCGGCAGCTCCCCCGCTTCCTACGAGCAGTACTTC. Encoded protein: CAGSSPASYEQYF.

The DNA for the CDR3 is TGTGCCAGCACCCGGGACATTTTTAACTATGGCTACACCTTC. This gives the protein CASTRDIFNYGYTF. This sequence joins TRBV6-6 and TRBJ1-2, with a possible D match to TRBD1 (6 bases). Looked up from germline, CDR1 is MNHNY and CDR2 is SVGAGI (reference sequence). V was shortened by 7 bases and J by 1 base, with 13 bases between the two germline ends. CDR3 length equals 14 residues.

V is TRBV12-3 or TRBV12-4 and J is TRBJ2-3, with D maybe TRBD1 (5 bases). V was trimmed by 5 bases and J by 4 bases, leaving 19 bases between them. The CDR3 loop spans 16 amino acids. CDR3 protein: CASSARPTPRADTQYF. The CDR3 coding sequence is TGTGCCAGCAGTGCCCGACCTACTCCCAGGGCAGATACGCAGTATTTT.

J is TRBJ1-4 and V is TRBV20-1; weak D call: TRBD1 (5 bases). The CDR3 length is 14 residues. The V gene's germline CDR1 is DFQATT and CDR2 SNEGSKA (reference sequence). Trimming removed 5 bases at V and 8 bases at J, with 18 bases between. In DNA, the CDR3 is TGCAGTGCTCGCCCCGGGACCCCAGGAGAAAAACTGTTTTTT. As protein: CSARPGTPGEKLFF.